The T cell receptor (delta chain) under discussion was sequenced for a study of gamma-delta T cells after stem cell transplantation. TCRdb reanalysed the RT-PCR reads via CATT. Seen here are approximately 2,500 delta-chain clones, 25% to 30% observed once, and the top ten hold roughly 32%. This clone is medium-sized within its sample. Between the trimmed V and J ends, which lost 1 base and 0 bases, there was a span of 8 bases. Germline-derived CDR1 and CDR2 are GEAIGNYY and EKD. This CDR3 is built from 14 residues. The clonotype comes from a human donor. It is not recorded whose cells these are; they may come from a transplant donor. The sequenced sample consisted of gamma-delta T cells. This chain joins TRDV2 and TRDJ1; D is perhaps TRDD3 (6 bases). CDR3 protein: CACDTLGYTDKLIF. CDR3 in DNA: TGTGCCTGTGACACTCTGGGGTACACCGATAAACTCATCTTT.